Given below is one TCR beta chain in context. The read ends 3 residues before the CDR3 terminus; that terminus is restored from the germline J gene. V lost 0 bases to trimming and J lost 5 bases, with 11 bases between them. Per the germline V gene, CDR1 is GTSNPN and CDR2 is SVGIG (reference sequence). CDR3 size: 13 residues. Method: immunoSEQ multiplex PCR; TCRdb's copy keeps in-frame clones and lacks some. Recorded here are about 40,000 clones; the top ten clones represent less than 6%. The data originate from a study of T cells in women clearing cervical HPV infection. Study at large: Case blood drawn at lesion detection; control blood after infection cleared. Cases' blood sampling followed lesion detection by median around 23 weeks (90 to 200).

Sequencing was carried out using blood buffy coat. V is TRBV30 and J is TRBJ2-7, with D unresolved. The TCR originated in a woman aged 18-69 years with a cervical HPV16 infection that either progressed to CIN3+ or cleared (not recorded which). CDR3: CAWSVRIRDEQYF. The DNA read from the CDR3 is TGTGCCTGGAGTGTACGGATTCGGGACGAG. Based on the CDR3 plus reference TRBV30 and TRBJ2-7, the full variable domain is SQTIHQWPATLVQPVGSPLSLECTVEGTSNPNLYWYRQAAGRGLQLLFYSVGIGQISSEVPQNLSASRPQDRQFILSSKKLLLSDSGFYLCAWSVRIRDEQYFGPGTRLTVT.